The entry below gives a single T cell receptor beta chain sequence along with its context. Antigen unknown. Other DNA variants within this sample encode the same CDR3. CDR3 length: 14 residues. Deletions cut 0 bases from V and 3 bases from J, with 11 bases between. The germline gives CDR1 GTSNPN, CDR2 SVGIG (reference sequence). The sample belongs to a study of cytomegalovirus exposure and HLA in healthy donors. The PCR contained 60 Vbeta and 13 Jbeta primers. Libraries were prepared by immunoSEQ multiplex PCR; TCRdb keeps only in-frame clonotypes and omits some of them. The sample consists of under 150,000 clones, around 82% of them appearing once. General study findings and limits: Immune exposure was documented only through CMV serostatus. Follow-up analysis seemed to connect common viral pathogens with several of the most significant clusters identified. In a later analysis, an Asian-associated ancestry cluster reportedly showed fewer N-insertions than the approximately 620-donor mean. The investigators catalogued some 160 TCR beta chains as cytomegalovirus-associated.

The sequence came from a woman aged 35 to 49 in good health and CMV-seropositive. This chain links TRBV30 with TRBJ1-1; D may be TRBD1 (5 bases). The sequenced sample was PBMCs. The CDR3 nucleotides read TGTGCCTGGAGTGTTCTCGGGGGAGACACTGAAGCTTTCTTT. This translates into CAWSVLGGDTEAFF.